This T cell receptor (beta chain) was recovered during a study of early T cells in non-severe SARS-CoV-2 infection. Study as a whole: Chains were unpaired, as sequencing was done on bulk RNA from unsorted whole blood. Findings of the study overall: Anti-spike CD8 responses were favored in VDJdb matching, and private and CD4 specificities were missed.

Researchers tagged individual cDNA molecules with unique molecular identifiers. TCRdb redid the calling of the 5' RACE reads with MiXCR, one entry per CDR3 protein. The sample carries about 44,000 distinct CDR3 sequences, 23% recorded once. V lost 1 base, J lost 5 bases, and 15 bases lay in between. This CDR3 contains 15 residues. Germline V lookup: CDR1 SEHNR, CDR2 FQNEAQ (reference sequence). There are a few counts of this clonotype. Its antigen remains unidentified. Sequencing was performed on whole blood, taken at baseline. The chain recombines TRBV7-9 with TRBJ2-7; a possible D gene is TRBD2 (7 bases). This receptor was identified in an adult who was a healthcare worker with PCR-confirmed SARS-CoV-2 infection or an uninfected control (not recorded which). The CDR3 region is CASSLGVGGPNEQYF. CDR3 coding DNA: TGTGCCAGCAGCTTAGGAGTCGGGGGGCCTAACGAGCAGTACTTC. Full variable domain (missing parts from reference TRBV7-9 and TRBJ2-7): DTGVSQNPRHKITKRGQNVTFRCDPISEHNRLYWYRQTLGQGPEFLTYFQNEAQLEKSRLLSDRFSAERPKGSFSTLEIQRTEQGDSAMYLCASSLGVGGPNEQYFGPGTRLTVT.